The 18 T cell receptor beta chains below all came from one sample that was sequenced in a study of molecular identifiers for immune sequencing clone quantification. From the PCR reads, TCRdb called clonotypes with MiXCR, one entry per CDR3 protein. The data show about half a million distinct CDR3 sequences, around 23% seen once. The sequencing sample was made of naive CD8+ T cells from blood, with Jurkat cell RNA spiked in. Subset: FACS-sorted CD8+CD4-CCR7+CD45RA+ naive T cells. These receptors were collected from a human donor in good health. Some libraries in this study had Jurkat cell RNA spiked in.

This clonotype was seen a few times. J is TRBJ2-7 and V is TRBV4-1, with 10 bases lining up with TRBD1. V shed 3 bases, J shed 6 bases, and the junction held 5 bases outside the gene matches. This CDR3 contains 14 residues. Germline CDR1 MGHRA, CDR2 YSYEKL. The CDR3 nucleotides read TGCGCCAGCAGCCAGACCGGGACAGGGGTCGAGCAGTACTTC. Protein product: CASSQTGTGVEQYF.

The chain carries TRBV9 and TRBJ2-5, with a weak D call TRBD1 (6 bases). V lost 2 bases and J 0 bases, leaving 14 bases between the germline ends. CDR1 SGDLS and CDR2 YYNGEE come from the germline V gene. This CDR3 has 16 amino acids. The CDR3 spells CASSVRDTENQETQYF. The CDR3 bases are TGTGCCAGCAGCGTCCGGGACACCGAAAACCAAGAGACCCAGTACTTC.

The V call is TRBV6-2 or TRBV6-3, the J call TRBJ2-7; D ambiguous. The V end lost 1 base, the J end lost 2 bases, and 6 bases lay between the germline ends. This CDR3 has 13 residues. Germline V gives CDR1 MNHEY, CDR2 SVGEGT. The CDR3 spells CASSYFGTYEQYF. CDR3 DNA sequence: TGTGCCAGCAGTTACTTCGGCACCTACGAGCAGTACTTC.

The sample holds many counts of this clonotype. The chain carries TRBV20-1 and TRBJ2-3; D perhaps matches TRBD2 (5 bases). Trimming stripped 6 bases from V and 0 bases from J, with 19 bases between. In germline, CDR1 is DFQATT, CDR2 SNEGSKA (reference sequence). The CDR3 is made up of 16 amino acids. For the CDR3, the DNA is TGCAGTGCGCCCCCCCGAGGAGGATCTAGCACAGATACGCAGTATTTT. This sequence encodes CSAPPRGGSSTDTQYF.

This clonotype was detected ten times or more. The chain carries TRBV5-1 and TRBJ2-4; D is undetermined. V was cut by 2 bases and J by 0 bases, with 15 bases left in between. Germline CDR1 and CDR2: SGHRS and YFSETQ. This CDR3 has 17 residues. This chain's CDR3 is CASSLGPGTLAKNIQYF. The CDR3 DNA sequence: TGCGCCAGCAGCTTAGGGCCAGGAACCTTAGCCAAAAACATTCAGTACTTC.

This clonotype showed up just a few times. The V and J genes are TRBV27 and TRBJ2-7; D is undetermined. With 6 bases removed from V and 7 bases from J, the gap between germline ends came to 16 bases. The CDR3 runs 13 residues. The V gene's germline CDR1 is MNHEY and CDR2 SMNVEV (reference sequence). The CDR3 spells CASSPLGWLEQYF. The CDR3 nucleotides are TGTGCCAGCAGCCCCCTTGGGTGGCTAGAGCAGTACTTC.

This clonotype was detected only a few times. This chain links TRBV6-1 with TRBJ2-2, with TRBD2 as a possible D gene (5 bases). Trimming took 7 bases from V and 4 from J, leaving 13 bases between them. The CDR3 length is 14 residues. CDR1 and CDR2 from the germline V gene are MNHNS and SASEGT. CDR3 sequence (DNA): TGTGCCAGCACCCAAAGGACTGTCACCGGGGAGCTGTTTTTT. It is translated as CASTQRTVTGELFF.

This clonotype appeared a few times. The rearrangement links TRBV19 to TRBJ2-7; maybe TRBD2 (6 bases). This CDR3 contains 13 residues. The germline V gene has CDR1 LNHDA and CDR2 SQIVND (reference sequence). V was cut by 1 base and J by 4 bases, with 8 bases left in between. In DNA, the CDR3 is TGTGCCAGTAGTATAGGGGGACTGTACGAGCAGTACTTC. Protein: CASSIGGLYEQYF. The full variable domain, with the rest looked up from reference TRBV19 and TRBJ2-7, is DGGITQSPKYLFRKEGQNVTLSCEQNLNHDAMYWYRQDPGQGLRLIYYSQIVNDFQKGDIAEGYSVSREKKESFPLTVTSAQKNPTAFYLCASSIGGLYEQYFGPGTRLTVT.

This clonotype was found a few times. A junction boundary mismatches the germline segment, possibly from a read error. The chain carries TRBV12-3 or TRBV12-4 and TRBJ2-1, with 8 positions matching TRBD2. The CDR3 is made up of 15 amino acids. The CDR3 spells CASRLSPAGGPGELF. Here the CDR3 DNA reads TGTGCCAGCAGGTTGAGCCCCGCGGGGGGCCCAGGTGAGCTCTTC.

This chain's CDR3 is CASSLAGIGGYTF. In DNA, the CDR3 is TGTGCCAGCAGCTTGGCGGGGATTGGCGGCTACACCTTC. The chain couples TRBV7-2 to TRBJ1-2; D is unresolved. Germline CDR1 SGHTA, CDR2 FQGNSA. The CDR3 has 13 residues. The V end was cut by 3 bases, the J end by 8 bases, with 13 bases between.

The rearrangement uses TRBV2 and TRBJ1-6; 9 positions match TRBD1. CDR1 is SNHLY, CDR2 FYNNEI, per germline. Unmatched junction bases numbered 8, after V lost 6 bases and J lost 5 bases. The CDR3 runs to 16 residues. The CDR3 sequence: CASSRDRETNNSPLHF. CDR3 DNA sequence: TGTGCCAGCAGCCGGGACAGGGAAACGAATAATTCACCCCTCCACTTT.

In its sample, this clonotype was seen many times. The V and J genes are TRBV24-1 and TRBJ1-5; D gene uncertain. Trimming removed 5 bases from V and 7 bases from J, with 11 bases in between. Germline CDR1 reads KGHDR; CDR2 reads SFDVKD. The CDR3 is 13 residues long. The CDR3 loop reads CATSAGTNQPQHF. As DNA, the CDR3 is TGTGCCACCAGTGCAGGTACGAACCAGCCCCAGCATTTT.

This clonotype turned up a few times. This chain uses TRBV30 with TRBJ2-7, with a weak D call TRBD1 (6 bases). This CDR3 comprises 14 residues. The V gene lost 7 bases and the J gene lost 3 bases, with 19 bases spanning the gap. Germline CDR1 GTSNPN, CDR2 SVGIG (reference sequence). CDR3 sequence: CAFDGTGKNYEQYF. DNA of the CDR3: TGTGCCTTCGACGGTACAGGGAAAAACTACGAGCAGTACTTC.

The chain couples TRBV7-2 to TRBJ1-2, with 8 bases identical to TRBD1. Trimming took 1 base from V and 6 from J; bases not matched to a gene: 4. The CDR3 is made up of 14 amino acids. The germline gives CDR1 SGHTA, CDR2 FQGNSA. CDR3 nucleotides: TGTGCCAGCAGCTTAGTCGGGACAGGTGATGGCTACACCTTC. Its protein product is CASSLVGTGDGYTF.

This clonotype has ten or more counts. The rearrangement uses TRBV6-5 and TRBJ2-1, with D tentatively TRBD2 (6 bases). The germline V and J ends were trimmed by 5 bases and 10 bases, with 12 bases remaining between them. Germline CDR1 is MNHEY and CDR2 is SVGAGI. This CDR3 spans 12 amino acids. CDR3 nucleotides: TGTGCCAGCAGTACGACTAGAGAGGAGCAGTTCTTC. Protein: CASSTTREEQFF.

There are many counts of this clonotype. The rearrangement links TRBV5-4 to TRBJ2-3; possibly TRBD2 for D (6 bases). Trimming took off 0 bases at V and 2 bases at J, with 10 bases between the two ends. The CDR3 loop spans 15 amino acids. Germline-derived CDR1 and CDR2 are SGHNT and YYREEE (reference sequence). This chain's CDR3 is CASSLDGSDTDTQYF. The CDR3 DNA reads as TGTGCCAGCAGCTTGGACGGGAGTGACACAGATACGCAGTATTTT.

This clonotype has a handful of counts. The chain recombines TRBV6-2 or TRBV6-3 with TRBJ2-3; no clear D gene. Germline assignment: CDR1 MNHEY and CDR2 SVGEGT. The CDR3 spans 13 residues. V was trimmed by 2 bases and J by 4 bases, leaving 7 bases between them. CDR3 coding DNA: TGTGCCAGCAGTTACCTGAGAGCAGATACGCAGTATTTT. As protein: CASSYLRADTQYF.

This clonotype was seen many times. The chain uses TRBV28 and TRBJ2-3, with D uncertain. The CDR3 sequence is 14 residues long. V gave up 3 bases and J gave up 6 bases, with 13 bases separating them. From germline, CDR1 is MDHEN and CDR2 SYDVKM. CDR3 sequence (DNA): TGTGCCAGCAGTTTCCACCTTACGCCGGATACGCAGTATTTT. Translating it yields CASSFHLTPDTQYF.